The source of this T cell receptor beta chain is a study of early T cells in non-severe SARS-CoV-2 infection. About the research overall: The authors sequenced bulk RNA from unsorted whole blood, leaving chains unpaired. Study conclusions and caveats: The VDJdb matching leaned toward anti-spike CD8 responses and overlooked private and CD4 specificities.

Attached unique molecular identifiers marked individual cDNA molecules. MiXCR was run by TCRdb on the 5' RACE reads, yielding one entry per CDR3 protein. There are fewer than 50,000 distinct CDR3 sequences in the sample; 5.5% to 8% occur only once, and roughly 2.8% lies in the top ten. This CDR3 has 18 amino acids. V shed 0 bases and J 0 bases; nucleotides not matched to a gene: 5. The germline gives CDR1 SGHAT, CDR2 FQNNGV. Many counts were recorded for this clonotype. Antigen specificity is unknown. The chain employs TRBV11-2 and TRBJ2-6; TRBD2 matches 7 bases. The clonotype comes from an adult who was a healthcare worker with PCR-confirmed SARS-CoV-2 infection or an uninfected control (not recorded which). The specimen comprised whole blood, sampled at baseline. In nucleotides, the CDR3 is TGTGCCAGCAGCTTAGAACCTAGCGGAAGCTCTGGGGCCAACGTCCTGACTTTC. Translated, it gives CASSLEPSGSSGANVLTF.